One T cell receptor (beta chain) is described in this entry. Its specificity is not known. This entry comes from a study of T-cell memory formation after mild COVID-19. Whole-study results and caveats: Day 15 to 85 contracting clones showed balanced CD4/CD8; later expanders leaned CD4+. Contracting CD8+ clones were enriched in EMRA, CD4+ mainly in CM and EM.

Looked up from germline, CDR1 is MNHEY and CDR2 is SMNVEV (reference sequence). The CDR3 extends over 18 amino acids. Trimming cost V 0 bases and J 0 bases; bases outside gene matches: 3. Each CDR3 protein is one row after TCRdb ran MiXCR on the 5' RACE reads. The sample lists fewer than 400,000 distinct CDR3 sequences, under 15% occurring once. This sequence joins TRBV27 and TRBJ2-3; 13 bases line up with TRBD2. The receptor was isolated from a man aged 18 to 30 who had mild COVID-19 (a few samples of this study predate the infection). Cell type and time point are not known. Sequenced input: PBMCs or a T cell subset sorted from them (not recorded which). The CDR3 region has the DNA TGTGCCAGCAGTTTATCCGGGACTAGCGGGGTGAGCACAGATACGCAGTATTTT. Residues: CASSLSGTSGVSTDTQYF.